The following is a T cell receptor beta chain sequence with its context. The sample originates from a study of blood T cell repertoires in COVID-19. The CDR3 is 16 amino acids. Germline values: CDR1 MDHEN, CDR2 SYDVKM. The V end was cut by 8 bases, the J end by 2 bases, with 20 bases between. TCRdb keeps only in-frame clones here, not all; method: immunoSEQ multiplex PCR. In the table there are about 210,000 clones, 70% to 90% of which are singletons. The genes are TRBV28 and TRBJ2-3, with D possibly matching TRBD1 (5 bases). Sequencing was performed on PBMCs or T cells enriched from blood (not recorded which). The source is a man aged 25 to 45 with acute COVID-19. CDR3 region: CASGAVRNRATDTQYF. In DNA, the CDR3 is TGTGCCAGCGGGGCAGTTAGGAACAGAGCCACAGATACGCAGTATTTT.